This entry concerns a single T cell receptor (beta chain). Its antigen is currently unknown. The entry originates in a study of post-analysis software for immune sequencing data. Trimming took 0 bases from V and 1 from J, leaving 6 bases between them. This CDR3 has 14 residues. The germline gives CDR1 SGHNT, CDR2 YENEEA. Unique molecular identifiers were built into the TCR beta cDNA libraries. TCRdb called the PCR reads again in MiXCR, with one record for every CDR3 protein. The repertoire has approximately 690,000 distinct CDR3 sequences, 55% to 60% of them found once; the top ten carry approximately 11%. Study-wide results and limits: Included in a set of roughly five TRBV segments more frequent in patients than controls were TRBV5-6, TRBV5-1 and TRBV20-1. Normalized Chao1 diversity was significantly reduced in patients versus controls.

The origin of this receptor is a girl aged 2-10 years with multiple sclerosis. The specimen sequenced was blood. The rearrangement uses TRBV11-3 and TRBJ1-2; D is unclear. The CDR3 spells CASSLDQVNYGYTF. CDR3 sequence (DNA): TGTGCCAGCAGCTTAGATCAGGTTAACTATGGCTACACCTTC.